The T cell receptor (beta chain) described here comes from a study of T-cell reconstitution after alpha-beta-depleted transplantation in children. Study-wide points: Some patients' high day-60 TCRbeta diversity was traced to surviving recipient T cells and thymic progenitors.

This clonotype came up a few times. No antigen is known for it. Unique molecular identifiers were used to barcode this TCRbeta library. TCRdb re-called the PCR reads through MiXCR, storing one row per CDR3 protein. In the table there are 400,000 to 450,000 distinct CDR3 sequences, about 40% of which are singletons. Deletions cut 4 bases from V and 5 bases from J, with 11 bases between. CDR3 length: 13 residues. Germline values: CDR1 MNHEY, CDR2 SVGAGI. This sequence originates from a girl under 10 years old with aplastic anemia, due to receive a stem cell transplant. Sequencing was performed on PBMCs, taken before TCRalphabeta/CD19-depleted stem cell transplant. This rearrangement joins TRBV6-5 to TRBJ2-5, with D tentatively TRBD2 (6 bases). CDR3 protein: CASSWRDRETQYF. The CDR3 DNA sequence: TGTGCCAGCAGTTGGCGGGATCGGGAGACCCAGTACTTC.